This TCR beta chain was identified in a study of T cell repertoires in ileal Crohn's disease. Overall study: Patients had a median roughly 8-year disease duration, and roughly 32% were active smokers. Postoperative therapy was given to about half: more than 10 thiopurines, roughly 18 anti-TNF agents.

Germline CDR1 is MNHNS and CDR2 is SASEGT. CDR3 size: 15 residues. The ends were cut back, 3 bases at V and 5 bases at J, with 16 bases in the middle. A remark on this clone: The antigen is unknown.

Study-level findings and limits: Clonal expansions were more frequent in active smokers than non-smokers at surgery.

Profiling relied on immunoSEQ multiplex PCR, and the TCRdb table lists in-frame clones only, not all of them. The sample contains about 11,000 clones, around 76% of which appear only once. Sequenced: ileal tissue. This TCR derives from an adult with Crohn's disease. The genes are TRBV6-1 and TRBJ1-1; no definite D call. The CDR3, as DNA: TGTGCCAGCAGTGACAGGCCTTCTGAGGGAACTGAAGCTTTCTTT. This codes for CASSDRPSEGTEAFF.